The rows below give T cell receptor beta chains drawn from one sample of a study of T cell responses to AZD1222 COVID-19 vaccine. Generated by immunoSEQ multiplex PCR, the TCRdb table keeps only in-frame clones and is missing some. Of 150,000 to 200,000 clones in the sample, about 90% were seen once. Sequenced here: peripheral blood, sampled on day 0 of MenACWY control vaccination. Receptor source: an adult in good health. CDR3s include the opening cysteine and the closing phenylalanine or tryptophan. D genes are given only for firm matches. Rows give clone size only sometimes, using once, few, many, or a class for an expanded clone.

TRBV7-2	.	TRBJ2-7	.	CASSLNVEQYF	TGTGCCAGCAGCTTAAATGTTGAGCAGTACTTC
TRBV7-9	.	TRBJ2-2	TRBD2	CASRRTSGSPGELFF	TGTGCCAGCAGAAGGACTAGCGGGAGCCCCGGGGAGCTGTTTTTT
TRBV29-1	.	TRBJ2-3	.	CSVGTGDTQYF	TGCAGTGTAGGAACGGGAGATACGCAGTATTTT
TRBV9	.	TRBJ2-1	TRBD1	CASSPRDRGANEQFF	TGTGCCAGCAGCCCCCGGGACAGGGGTGCCAATGAGCAGTTCTTC
TRBV29-1	.	TRBJ1-1	.	CSVGRGRSEAFF	TGCAGCGTTGGGCGAGGGAGGAGTGAAGCTTTCTTT
TRBV3-1/TRBV3-2	.	TRBJ1-3	TRBD1	CASSRPTGAGNTIYF	TGTGCCAGCAGCCGCCCGACAGGGGCTGGAAACACCATATATTTT
TRBV7-2	.	TRBJ2-3	TRBD2	CASLQAGGADTQYF	TGTGCCAGCCTCCAAGCGGGGGGGGCAGATACGCAGTATTTT
TRBV30	.	TRBJ2-7	TRBD2	CAWIGTSGNEQYF	TGTGCCTGGATAGGGACTAGCGGGAACGAGCAGTACTTC
TRBV30	.	TRBJ1-2	TRBD1	CAWRGNQGQGNYGYTF	TGTGCCTGGAGAGGCAACCAGGGACAGGGGAACTATGGCTACACCTTC
TRBV15	.	TRBJ2-7	TRBD1	CATSVPGQNTYEQYF	TGTGCCACCAGCGTACCGGGACAGAATACCTACGAGCAGTACTTC
TRBV18	.	TRBJ1-2	TRBD1	CASSPRPTLERGRNYGYTF	TGTGCCAGCTCACCACGGCCTACCCTCGAGAGGGGGCGAAACTATGGCTACACCTTC
TRBV2	.	TRBJ2-2	TRBD2	CASSAASGNTGELFF	TGTGCCAGCAGTGCGGCTAGCGGGAACACCGGGGAGCTGTTTTTT
TRBV11-2	.	TRBJ1-6	.	CASSLAGRNSPLHF	TGTGCCAGCAGCTTAGCAGGTCGAAATTCACCCCTCCACTTT
TRBV29-1	.	TRBJ1-3	TRBD1	CSVHRGSGNTIYF	TGCAGCGTTCACAGGGGGTCTGGAAACACCATATATTTT
TRBV30	.	TRBJ1-6	.	CAWSQSSHNSPLHF	TGTGCCTGGAGTCAAAGCAGTCATAATTCACCCCTCCACTTT
TRBV6-5	.	TRBJ2-2	.	CASSSPAGLTGELFF	TGTGCCAGCAGTTCCCCCGCAGGACTCACCGGGGAGCTGTTTTTT
TRBV5-1	.	TRBJ1-5	.	CASSLEGFGNQPQHF	TGCGCCAGCAGCTTGGAGGGGTTCGGCAATCAGCCCCAGCATTTT
TRBV7-9	few	TRBJ2-1	.	CASSLGGRAVGMGYNEQFF	TGTGCCAGCAGCTTAGGGGGACGGGCAGTTGGGATGGGCTACAATGAGCAGTTCTTC
TRBV6-1	few	TRBJ1-2	.	CASSEGGYTF	TGTGCCAGCAGTGAGGGTGGCTACACCTTC
TRBV6-4	.	TRBJ2-1	.	CASSETALSYNEQFF	TGTGCCAGCAGTGAAACAGCGCTATCCTACAATGAGCAGTTCTTC